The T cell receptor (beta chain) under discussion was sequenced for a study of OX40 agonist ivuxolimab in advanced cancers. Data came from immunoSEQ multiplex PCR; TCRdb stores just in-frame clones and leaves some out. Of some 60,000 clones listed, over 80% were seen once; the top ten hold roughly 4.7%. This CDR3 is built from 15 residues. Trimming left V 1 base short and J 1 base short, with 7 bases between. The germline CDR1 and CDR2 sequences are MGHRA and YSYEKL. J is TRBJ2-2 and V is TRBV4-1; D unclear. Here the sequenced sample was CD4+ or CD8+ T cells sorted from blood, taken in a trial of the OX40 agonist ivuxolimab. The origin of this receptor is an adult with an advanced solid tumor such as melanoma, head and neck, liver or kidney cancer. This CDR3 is CASSQGPGNTGELFF. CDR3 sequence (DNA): TGCGCCAGCAGCCAAGGTCCAGGGAACACCGGGGAGCTGTTTTTT.